This TCR beta chain was sequenced for a study of early T cells in non-severe SARS-CoV-2 infection (dated by TCRdb to about 2021). Background for the entire study: TCR sequencing used bulk RNA from unsorted whole blood, so alpha and beta chains could not be paired.

Broader findings and caveats from the paper: Matching against VDJdb was skewed toward anti-spike CD8 responses, likely underestimated virus-specific expansions, and missed private and CD4 specificities.

This clonotype was recorded many times. Its antigen specificity is not known. Nothing much larger sits one base from this clone, and base qualities are not available. The library was prepared using 5' RACE. Sequenced using a NextSeq 500. In the TCR library protocol, unique molecular identifiers were attached to individual cDNA molecules to correct for PCR bias and sequencing error. Both TCR alpha and beta chains were sequenced, and tight co-correlation was observed between alpha and beta sequence abundances in each sample. Per the original workflow: V gene, J gene and CDR3 annotation of TCR sequences was performed with Decombinator V4. TCRs were defined as expanded if a significant change between any two time points was detected under a Poisson model with p below 0.0001. TCR abundances were normalised to the total number of TCRs sequenced in each sample and reported as counts per million. VDJdb, accessed 1 November 2021, was searched for CMV, EBV and SARS-CoV-2 annotated TCRs, excluding TCRs annotated for multiple antigens. TCRdb took the public reads, trimmed them with fastp at Q25, ran MiXCR for clone calling and kept in-frame beta chains. For every CDR3 protein sequence, its rows merge into one entry that carries the most common genes and DNA. The authors' filters were not applied to this entry. This sample is represented by approximately 70,000 distinct CDR3 sequences; roughly 4.7% of them were singletons. Roughly 7.3% of the sample belongs to the ten largest clones.

The study was a case-control design nested within a healthcare worker cohort in London, UK, with weekly nasopharyngeal swab PCR tests and blood sampling. Healthcare workers were recruited during the week of the UK lockdown, between 23 and 31 March 2020, and followed weekly for up to about 16 weeks. The sequencing here drew on whole blood, taken at baseline. The clonotype originates from an adult who was a healthcare worker with PCR-confirmed SARS-CoV-2 infection or an uninfected control (not recorded which).

The sequenced DNA: TGCGCCAGCACACAGGCCCGGCTGAACACTGAAGCTTTCTTT. Translated, it gives CASTQARLNTEAFF. The sequence joins TRBV10-2 to TRBJ1-1; TRBD1 is possibly the D segment (5 matching bases). Spanning cysteine to phenylalanine, the CDR3 consists of 14 amino acids. Only the CDR3 portion is preserved as DNA: 42 bases, with reading frame beginning at the first base. Based on the germline V gene, the CDR1 and CDR2 sequences are WSHSY and SAAADI. V gives up 7 bases and J gives up 0 bases, and the segment between their germline ends measures 12 bases.